The 32 T cell receptor beta chains below come from one sample, sequenced in a study of metastatic and nonmetastatic thyroid tumors. Every patient was untreated before thyroid surgery. TCRdb re-called the PCR reads with MiXCR. The top ten clones hold 7% to 10% of a sample with almost 85,000 clones, 9.5% to 15% of them seen once. Sequenced sample: tumor tissue. Receptors originate from a female donor with papillary thyroid cancer or a benign thyroid nodule (not recorded which). Some clones in this sample may be carry-over from other donors' samples.

This clone was seen repeatedly, ten times or more. The CDR3 protein is CASSQYRAVEAFF. CDR3 DNA: TGTGCCAGCAGCCAATACAGGGCGGTTGAAGCTTTCTTT. This chain connects TRBV3-1 to TRBJ1-1; perhaps TRBD1 as D (6 bases). Trimming shortened V by 2 bases and J by 7 bases, and 11 bases separated the two germline ends. Germline-derived CDR1 and CDR2 are LGHDT and YNNKEL (reference sequence). The length of the CDR3 is 13 residues.

This clone was observed at least ten times. The chain has TRBV7-3 and TRBJ2-1, with unresolved D. Germline loops: CDR1 SGHTA, CDR2 FQGTGA. This CDR3 is 18 amino acids long. The V gene lost 1 base and the J gene lost 2 bases, with 18 bases spanning the gap. CDR3 DNA sequence: TGTGCCAGCAGCTTAAAAGAGTACTTCAGGCAGCCCTACAATGAGCAGTTCTTC. Translated, it gives CASSLKEYFRQPYNEQFF.

In its sample, this clone was seen many times. This sequence joins TRBV28 and TRBJ1-1; D uncertain. The CDR3 extends over 15 amino acids. From germline, CDR1 is MDHEN and CDR2 SYDVKM. Between the trimmed V and J ends, which lost 5 bases and 7 bases, there was a span of 20 bases. This CDR3 is CASSLRTGRFFEAFF. In nucleotides, the CDR3 is TGTGCCAGCAGTCTACGTACGGGCAGGTTCTTTGAAGCTTTCTTT.

This clone was seen at least ten times. The V and J genes are TRBV5-1 and TRBJ1-3, with D perhaps TRBD1 (5 bases). This CDR3 has 17 amino acids. Trimming removed 4 bases from V and 3 bases from J, with 20 bases in between. Germline V gene sequence: CDR1 SGHRS, CDR2 YFSETQ. CDR3 sequence: CASSPPGAPGGGNTIYF. In DNA, the CDR3 is TGCGCCAGCAGCCCCCCTGGTGCACCGGGGGGTGGAAACACCATATATTTT.

This clone was counted a few times. The chain joins TRBV18 to TRBJ2-7, with TRBD1 matching 7 bases. The V and J ends lost 3 bases and 0 bases, in that order; junction bases with no gene match: 5. Germline-derived CDR1 and CDR2 are KGHSH and LQKENI. The CDR3 is 15 amino acids. The CDR3 here is CASSPRQGHSYEQYF. The CDR3 DNA is TGTGCCAGCTCACCCCGACAGGGTCACTCCTACGAGCAGTACTTC.

This clone was observed many times. The chain recombines TRBV9 with TRBJ1-1; D ambiguous. The V gene lost 0 bases and the J gene lost 0 bases, with 6 bases spanning the gap. Germline V gene data show CDR1 as SGDLS and CDR2 as YYNGEE. This CDR3 spans 14 amino acids. CDR3 nucleotide sequence: TGTGCCAGCAGCGTAGACGTTATGAACACTGAAGCTTTCTTT. It encodes CASSVDVMNTEAFF.

The sample holds many counts of this clone. This rearrangement joins TRBV7-2 to TRBJ2-5, with 7 positions matching TRBD1. Trimming at V came to 1 base and at J to 10 bases, leaving 12 bases not matched to a gene. Germline loops: CDR1 SGHTA, CDR2 FQGNSA. This CDR3 comprises 15 residues. The CDR3 DNA follows: TGTGCCAGCAGCTTAGTGAGACAGGGCCAAGGCGTCCAGTACTTC. It encodes CASSLVRQGQGVQYF.

This clone was found many times. The rearrangement uses TRBV24-1 and TRBJ2-3, with TRBD2 matching 7 bases. The germline CDR1 and CDR2 sequences are KGHDR and SFDVKD. The CDR3 extends over 15 amino acids. V was pared by 5 bases and J by 2 bases, with 6 bases of the junction left unmatched. CDR3 sequence reads: CATSVVSGYTDTQYF. The CDR3 coding sequence is TGTGCCACCAGTGTGGTTAGCGGGTACACAGATACGCAGTATTTT.

In this sample, this clone turned up many times. The chain combines TRBV27 with TRBJ1-1, with 8 bases identical to TRBD1. From germline, CDR1 is MNHEY and CDR2 SMNVEV (reference sequence). V shed 7 bases, J shed 1 base, and the junction held 8 bases outside the gene matches. The CDR3 runs 15 residues. CDR3 protein: CASNRQGNANTEAFF. For the CDR3, the DNA is TGTGCCAGCAACCGACAGGGGAATGCGAACACTGAAGCTTTCTTT.

At least ten counts were recorded for this clone. The chain is built from TRBV7-2 and TRBJ2-3, with D possibly matching TRBD2 (6 bases). V was cut by 0 bases and J by 3 bases, with 13 bases left in between. Germline CDR1 is SGHTA and CDR2 is FQGNSA. The CDR3 has 16 residues. The CDR3 reads CASSLAGTLGTDTQYF. In nucleotides, the CDR3 is TGTGCCAGCAGCTTAGCAGGGACTCTAGGTACAGATACGCAGTATTTT. Complete variable domain (other parts from reference TRBV7-2 and TRBJ2-3): GAGVSQSPSNKVTEKGKDVELRCDPISGHTALYWYRQSLGQGLEFLIYFQGNSAPDKSGLPSDRFSAERTGGSVSTLTIQRTQQEDSAVYLCASSLAGTLGTDTQYFGPGTRLTVL.

The J gene is TRBJ2-3, the V gene TRBV5-4; tentative D call: TRBD2 (7 bases). V was pared by 3 bases and J by 4 bases, with 18 bases between. The CDR3 spans 16 residues. In germline, CDR1 is SGHNT, CDR2 YYREEE (reference sequence). CDR3 bases: TGTGCCAGCAGCTCCCGGGGGCGGGAGTCTGCAGATACGCAGTATTTT. Translation gives CASSSRGRESADTQYF.

This clone was seen many times. Other nucleotide sequences in the sample specify the same CDR3. The V and J genes are TRBV5-1 and TRBJ1-1; TRBD1 is a possible D gene (5 bases). Deletions cut 1 base from V and 1 base from J, with 11 bases between. CDR3 length equals 15 residues. Germline values: CDR1 SGHRS, CDR2 YFSETQ. CDR3 sequence reads: CASSLFRDGNTEAFF. The CDR3 bases are TGCGCCAGCAGCTTGTTCCGGGACGGGAACACTGAAGCTTTCTTT. Combining the CDR3 with reference TRBV5-1 and TRBJ1-1 gives the whole variable domain KAGVTQTPRYLIKTRGQQVTLSCSPISGHRSVSWYQQTPGQGLQFLFEYFSETQRNKGNFPGRFSGRQFSNSRSEMNVSTLELGDSALYLCASSLFRDGNTEAFFGQGTRLTVV.

Ten or more counts support this clone. The gene calls are TRBV12-3 or TRBV12-4 and TRBJ1-2, with 7 positions matching TRBD1. With 6 bases clipped from V and 0 bases from J, the junction kept 4 bases outside the gene matches. This CDR3 contains 14 residues. Here the CDR3 DNA reads TGTGCCAGCAGGCCGACAGGGACTAACTATGGCTACACCTTC. Encoded protein: CASRPTGTNYGYTF.

This clone was counted at least ten times. V and J are TRBV4-2 and TRBJ2-5, with 7 bases fitting TRBD1. Germline CDR1 reads LGHNA; CDR2 reads YNFKEQ. With 0 bases clipped from V and 4 bases from J, the junction kept 8 bases outside the gene matches. The CDR3 sequence is 16 residues long. CDR3 in DNA: TGTGCCAGCAGCCAAGATCCCTTCCGGGACAGAGAGACCCAGTACTTC. It translates to CASSQDPFRDRETQYF.

Ten or more counts support this clone. A read error may explain this, as a much larger clone is one base away. The CDR3 loop reads CASTQGLAGVGSYNGQFF. CDR3 in DNA: TGTGCCAGCACCCAAGGACTAGCGGGAGTTGGTTCCTACAATGGGCAGTTCTTC. This sequence joins TRBV6-5 and TRBJ2-1, with 13 bases lining up with TRBD2. The CDR3 consists of 18 residues. Germline V CDR1 and CDR2: MNHEY, SVGAGI.

This clone was found many times. This chain joins TRBV6-1 and TRBJ2-5, with D tentatively TRBD2 (6 bases). Germline V gene data show CDR1 as MNHNS and CDR2 as SASEGT. Trimming pared 6 bases from V and 2 bases from J, leaving 22 bases between. The CDR3 contains 17 residues. For the CDR3, the DNA is TGTGCCAGCAGGCGCCCCGGTGGGGGGACTTGGCAAGAGACCCAGTACTTC. It translates to CASRRPGGGTWQETQYF.

This clone appeared many times. The rearrangement uses TRBV7-3 and TRBJ1-6; D may be TRBD1 (5 bases). This CDR3 is built from 14 residues. The germline V gene has CDR1 SGHTA and CDR2 FQGTGA. Between the trimmed V and J ends, which lost 5 bases and 7 bases, there was a span of 12 bases. CDR3 sequence reads: CASSPGGSNSPLHF. The CDR3 bases are TGTGCCAGCAGCCCGGGGGGGTCCAATTCACCCCTCCACTTT.

There are many counts of this clone. The CDR3 sequence: CSASPPRQVRDEQFF. The CDR3 nucleotides are TGCAGTGCTAGCCCTCCGAGACAGGTGAGGGATGAGCAGTTCTTC. The chain recombines TRBV20-1 with TRBJ2-1; a possible D gene is TRBD1 (6 bases). This CDR3 has 15 residues. Germline loops: CDR1 DFQATT, CDR2 SNEGSKA (reference sequence). V was cut by 3 bases and J by 8 bases, with 20 bases left in between.

Many counts were recorded for this clone. The chain has TRBV9 and TRBJ2-7, with a weak D call TRBD2 (6 bases). The CDR3 loop spans 12 amino acids. V lost 0 bases and J lost 7, with 8 bases in between. Germline CDR1 reads SGDLS; CDR2 reads YYNGEE. The DNA of the CDR3 is TGTGCCAGCAGCGTAGAGGAGGGGGAGCAGTACTTC. It yields the protein CASSVEEGEQYF.

Points on this clone: A much larger clonotype is one base distant, so this may be a read error. The V call is TRBV25-1, the J call TRBJ2-1, with 11 bases lining up with TRBD2. The CDR3 runs 16 residues. Germline V gives CDR1 MGHDK, CDR2 SYGVNS. V shed 7 bases and J 4 bases; nucleotides not matched to a gene: 9. The CDR3: CASIRLAGGKYNEQFF. The CDR3 DNA is TGTGCCAGCATTCGGCTAGCGGGAGGCAAATACAATGAGCAGTTCTTC.

This clone has ten or more counts. This chain joins TRBV11-3 and TRBJ1-4, with D possibly matching TRBD1 (6 bases). Trimming pared 5 bases from V and 5 bases from J, leaving 21 bases between. In germline, CDR1 is SGHNT, CDR2 YENEEA. The CDR3 length is 17 residues. The chain's CDR3 is CASSSPGGQGENEKLFF. CDR3 sequence (DNA): TGTGCCAGCAGCAGTCCCGGGGGGCAGGGCGAAAATGAAAAACTGTTTTTT.

This clone showed up many times. This chain connects TRBV4-1 to TRBJ2-7, with a tentative D call TRBD2 (6 bases). V was cut by 1 base and J by 0 bases, with 10 bases left in between. Germline V lookup: CDR1 MGHRA, CDR2 YSYEKL. This CDR3 has 15 residues. CDR3 protein: CASSQASVSSYEQYF. For the CDR3, the DNA is TGCGCCAGCAGCCAAGCTAGCGTAAGCTCCTACGAGCAGTACTTC.

This clone was observed many times. V and J are TRBV6-1 and TRBJ1-5; D is perhaps TRBD1 (6 bases). The CDR3 length is 16 residues. Looked up from germline, CDR1 is MNHNS and CDR2 is SASEGT. V gave up 6 bases and J gave up 0 bases, with 15 bases separating them. This chain's CDR3 is CASRASNRASNQPQHF. The CDR3 DNA reads TGTGCCAGCAGGGCATCGAACAGGGCTAGCAATCAGCCCCAGCATTTT.

Concerning this clone itself: This may arise from a read error, as a much more abundant clone is one base away. V gene TRBV11-3 combines with J gene TRBJ2-1; TRBD1 matches 8 bases. This CDR3 region has 14 residues. Trimming removed 6 bases from V and 6 bases from J; junction bases left unmatched: 7. Germline assignment: CDR1 SGHNT and CDR2 YENEEA. CDR3 residues: CASRFDRGSNEQFF. DNA of the CDR3: TGTGCCAGCAGATTTGACAGGGGCTCCAATGAGCAGTTCTTC.

The chain carries TRBV6-5 and TRBJ1-4; D ambiguous. V lost 0 bases to trimming and J lost 0 bases, with 20 bases between them. The CDR3 consists of 20 residues. Germline V gene sequence: CDR1 MNHEY, CDR2 SVGAGI. The chain's CDR3 is CASSYSVICGRISTNEKLFF. The CDR3 nucleotides read TGTGCCAGCAGTTACTCGGTGATTTGCGGGCGAATCTCAACTAATGAAAAACTGTTTTTT.

To note about this clone: Possible read error: a much larger clone is one base away. V and J are TRBV6-1 and TRBJ1-4; D perhaps matches TRBD1 (5 bases). Per the germline V gene, CDR1 is MNHNS and CDR2 is SASEGT. The V gene lost 5 bases and the J gene lost 6 bases, with 25 bases spanning the gap. This CDR3 has 18 amino acids. The CDR3 DNA is TGTGCCAGCAGTCCGCGGCCTATGACAGCAAGAGGCGATGAAAAACTGTTTTTT. This codes for CASSPRPMTARGDEKLFF.

This clone was picked up many times. This chain connects TRBV24-1 to TRBJ1-2; TRBD1 might be the D (5 bases). Germline V gene sequence: CDR1 KGHDR, CDR2 SFDVKD. With 8 bases removed from V and 0 bases from J, the gap between germline ends came to 12 bases. The CDR3 extends over 14 amino acids. Written as DNA, the CDR3 is TGTGCCACCAATCCCGGACACCCTAACTATGGCTACACCTTC. It is translated as CATNPGHPNYGYTF.

At least ten counts were recorded for this clone. The chain employs TRBV7-9 and TRBJ2-7; no reliable D call. The V gene's germline CDR1 is SEHNR and CDR2 FQNEAQ (reference sequence). Trimming left V 5 bases short and J 0 bases short, with 5 bases between. The CDR3 has 12 amino acids. In DNA form, the CDR3 reads TGTGCCAGCAGCCCTTCCTCCTACGAGCAGTACTTC. Its translation is CASSPSSYEQYF.

Turning to this clone: This clone may be a read error of a much larger clone one base away. The chain uses TRBV7-2 and TRBJ1-1, with 8 bases aligning to TRBD1. The CDR3 has 15 amino acids. Germline V gene sequence: CDR1 SGHTA, CDR2 FQGNSA. The DNA of the CDR3 is TGTGCCAGCAGCTTAGCGACAGGGGCGGCCACTGAATCTTTCTTT. Its translation: CASSLATGAATESFF.

This clone was recorded a few times. Given a much more abundant clone one base away, this may be a read error. Lacking the conserved final phenylalanine or tryptophan, this CDR3 likely reflects a read error. The chain recombines TRBV24-1 with TRBJ2-7; D possibly corresponds to TRBD2 (5 bases). The CDR3 spans 13 residues. Looked up from germline, CDR1 is KGHDR and CDR2 is SFDVKD. CDR3 loop: CATSTADSYEQYL. CDR3 DNA: TGTGCCACCAGCACGGCGGACTCCTACGAACAGTACTTG.

The chain couples TRBV4-2 to TRBJ1-2; 7 positions match TRBD1. V was clipped by 0 bases and J by 3 bases; unmatched bases: 13. CDR1 and CDR2 from the germline V gene are LGHNA and YNFKEQ. This CDR3 spans 18 amino acids. CDR3 nucleotide sequence: TGTGCCAGCAGCCAAGATCCGAAGACAGGGCGTGGAGACTATGGCTACACCTTC. It yields the protein CASSQDPKTGRGDYGYTF.

This clone appeared a few times. A much larger clone is a single base away; this may be a read error. This chain joins TRBV6-1 and TRBJ1-1; D is ambiguous. V was cut by 7 bases and J by 7 bases, with 13 bases left in between. Per the germline V gene, CDR1 is MNHNS and CDR2 is SASEGT. This CDR3 is 12 amino acids long. CDR3 in amino acids: CASMGGMDEAFF. The CDR3 nucleotides are TGTGCCAGCATGGGAGGGATGGATGAAGCTTTCTTT.